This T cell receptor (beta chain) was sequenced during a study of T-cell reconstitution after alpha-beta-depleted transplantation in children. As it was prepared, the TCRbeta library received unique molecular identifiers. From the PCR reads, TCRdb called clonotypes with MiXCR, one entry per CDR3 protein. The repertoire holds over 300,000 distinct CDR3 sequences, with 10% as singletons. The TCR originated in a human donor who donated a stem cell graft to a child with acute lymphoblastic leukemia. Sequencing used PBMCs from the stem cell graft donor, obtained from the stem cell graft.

This chain's CDR3 is CATSRWTEKGRGYSYNEQFF. In DNA, the CDR3 is TGTGCCACCAGCAGATGGACTGAAAAAGGGCGGGGGTATTCCTACAATGAGCAGTTCTTC. The chain uses TRBV15 and TRBJ2-1; 7 nucleotides agree with TRBD2. The CDR3 runs 20 residues. V lost 2 bases, J lost 1 base, and 17 bases stayed unmatched. In germline, CDR1 is LNHNV, CDR2 YYDKDF (reference sequence).